This T cell receptor beta chain was profiled in a study of OX40 agonist ivuxolimab in advanced cancers. On the study more broadly: Patients were around 83% male with ages about 20 to 79, mean 60.

In the case of this clone: Other nucleotide sequences from this sample produce the same CDR3.

The CDR3 totals 14 residues. Germline CDR1 is SGHTA and CDR2 is FQGNSA. The junction had 5 bases not matched to a gene; V was cut back by 5 bases and J by 6 bases. Assay: immunoSEQ multiplex PCR; the TCRdb copy retains only in-frame clones and omits some. The profile shows 69,000 or so clones, 85% of them singletons. The TCR comes from an adult with an advanced solid tumor such as melanoma, head and neck, liver or kidney cancer. The sample here was CD4+ or CD8+ T cells sorted from blood, taken in a trial of the OX40 agonist ivuxolimab. This chain uses TRBV7-2 with TRBJ2-7, with 12 bases lining up with TRBD2. In DNA, the CDR3 is TGTGCCAGCAGCCCTCGACTAGCGGGGGCCGAGCAGTACTTC. It translates to CASSPRLAGAEQYF.